Below, 6 T cell receptor beta chains from the same sample are listed, as sequenced in a study of control samples from healthy donors and cancer patients. The method was immunoSEQ multiplex PCR; TCRdb's version includes in-frame clones alone and lacks a portion of them. This sample has around 130,000 clones; approximately 90% occur once, and the top ten carry approximately 8.6%. Sequencing was done on a sample of blood. These receptors came from a man aged 18 to 35 in good health.

The chain recombines TRBV12-5 with TRBJ2-1, with D perhaps TRBD1 (5 bases). The CDR3 is made up of 14 amino acids. Trimming stripped 5 bases from V and 8 bases from J, with 16 bases between. Germline CDR1 is LGHNT and CDR2 is FRNRAP. In DNA, the CDR3 is TGTGCTAGTGGTCCTGTTCAGGGTTGGGATGAGCAGTTCTTC. This sequence encodes CASGPVQGWDEQFF.

The chain employs TRBV4-1 and TRBJ2-1; D possibly corresponds to TRBD1 (5 bases). V lost 0 bases, J lost 4 bases, and 10 bases lay in between. The CDR3 has 15 amino acids. Germline V CDR1 and CDR2: MGHRA, YSYEKL. The CDR3 here is CASSQDKGLYNEQFF. The CDR3 DNA is TGCGCCAGCAGCCAAGATAAGGGGTTATACAATGAGCAGTTCTTC.

The J gene is TRBJ2-1, the V gene TRBV20-1, with D possibly being TRBD2 (7 bases). CDR3 length equals 14 residues. V was trimmed by 3 bases and J by 0 bases, leaving 9 bases between them. Germline V CDR1 and CDR2: DFQATT, SNEGSKA (reference sequence). In DNA, the CDR3 is TGCAGTGCTAGTAGGGGGGGCTCCTACAATGAGCAGTTCTTC. This gives the protein CSASRGGSYNEQFF.

In its sample, this clone was seen once. This chain connects TRBV5-8 to TRBJ2-7, with a possible D match to TRBD1 (5 bases). The CDR3 runs 12 residues. V lost 0 bases and J 6 bases, leaving 7 bases between the germline ends. Germline lookup yields CDR1 SGHTS and CDR2 YDEGEE. The CDR3 here is CASSLVGVEQYF. CDR3 coding DNA: TGTGCCAGCAGCTTGGTAGGGGTCGAGCAGTACTTC.

This rearrangement joins TRBV12-5 to TRBJ1-4, with D possibly TRBD1 on 6 matching bases. V lost 6 bases and J lost 7, with 15 bases in between. Germline V gene sequence: CDR1 LGHNT, CDR2 FRNRAP. The CDR3 contains 14 residues. The CDR3 DNA reads as TGTGCTAGTGGCCTCCTCGGGGGGCGTGAAAAACTGTTTTTT. This translates into CASGLLGGREKLFF.

Concerning this clone: Within the sample, other DNA sequences also encode this same CDR3. The chain couples TRBV5-1 to TRBJ2-1; 14 nucleotides align to TRBD2. This CDR3 has 15 residues. CDR1 is SGHRS, CDR2 YFSETQ, per germline. V shed 4 bases and J 5 bases; nucleotides not matched to a gene: 2. CDR3 sequence: CASSPGLAGDNEQFF. CDR3 nucleotide sequence: TGCGCCAGCAGCCCGGGACTAGCGGGGGACAATGAGCAGTTCTTC.